The TCR beta chain described here comes from a study of T cells in localized non-small cell lung cancer. Points from the study as a whole: Patients showing higher blood T cell density tended to see longer overall survival. It remains possible that heterogeneity exists, since only one tumor region was sequenced. Across samples, adjacent lung featured a median roughly 50 of the top 100 tumor clones.

Sequencing was performed with immunoSEQ multiplex PCR; in TCRdb, only in-frame clones are kept and a portion is missing. Of over a thousand clones in the sample, 26% are singletons; the top ten hold 10% to 15%. A word on this clone: Its target is unknown.

Germline CDR1 is LNHDA and CDR2 is SQIVND (reference sequence). CDR3 length: 13 residues. V was trimmed by 2 bases and J by 4 bases, leaving 6 bases between them. Sample: lung tumor tissue, taken before any cancer treatment. The sequence derives from a woman aged 40-75 years with stage II lung adenocarcinoma. This chain connects TRBV19 to TRBJ1-5; D is unresolved. CDR3 nucleotide sequence: TGTGCCAGTAGTATAAGAGGTAATCAGCCCCAGCATTTT. This gives the protein CASSIRGNQPQHF.